A single sample gave rise to the 6 T cell receptor beta chains below, sequenced in a study of identical twins. Each CDR3 protein gets one entry after TCRdb re-called the 5' RACE reads with MiXCR. The sample shows 500,000 to 650,000 distinct CDR3 sequences, 7.1% of them seen only once. This same sample was also part of a study on yellow fever vaccine responses in identical twins.

Sequences were obtained from PBMCs. The receptors were gathered from a woman younger than 30 in good health.

This clonotype was counted a few times. The chain is built from TRBV7-8 and TRBJ2-2; TRBD1 agrees at 8 bases. The germline gives CDR1 SGHVS, CDR2 FQNEAQ. Trimming removed 4 bases from V and 4 bases from J; junction bases left unmatched: 11. This CDR3 is 17 amino acids long. In DNA form, the CDR3 reads TGTGCCAGCAGCTCCAGCGGACAGGGCAGGGCCACCGGGGAGCTGTTTTTT. Its protein product is CASSSSGQGRATGELFF. The whole variable domain, filled in from reference TRBV7-8 and TRBJ2-2, reads GAGVSQSPRYKVAKRGQDVALRCDPISGHVSLFWYQQALGQGPEFLTYFQNEAQLDKSGLPSDRFFAERPEGSVSTLKIQRTQQEDSAVYLCASSSSGQGRATGELFFGEGSRLTVL.

V usage is TRBV11-1 and J usage is TRBJ2-1, with D maybe TRBD1 (5 bases). CDR3 length: 16 amino acids. With 4 bases removed from V and 5 bases from J, the gap between germline ends came to 18 bases. Germline V CDR1 and CDR2: SGHAT, FQDESV (reference sequence). The CDR3 DNA reads TGTGCCAGCAGCTCTCGATCAGGGTTAAGGGACAATGAGCAGTTCTTC. It yields the protein CASSSRSGLRDNEQFF.

Here the CDR3 reads CASTSGSGGAGEQFF. CDR3 sequence (DNA): TGTGCCAGCACCTCCGGTAGCGGGGGGGCCGGTGAGCAGTTCTTC. The chain carries TRBV6-1 and TRBJ2-1; 11 bases match TRBD2. The V gene's germline CDR1 is MNHNS and CDR2 SASEGT. CDR3 length equals 15 residues. V lost 7 bases to trimming and J lost 9 bases; unmatched junction nucleotides: 11.

This clonotype was counted many times. The CDR3 bases are TGTGCCAGCAGCCGGAGGGCGGCTAATGAAAAACTGTTTTTT. This gives the protein CASSRRAANEKLFF. The chain recombines TRBV12-3 or TRBV12-4 with TRBJ1-4; D ambiguous. V was pared by 6 bases and J by 3 bases, with 11 bases between. The CDR3 sequence is 14 residues long.

J is TRBJ2-1 and V is TRBV2; 11 nucleotides match TRBD2. Trimming took 3 bases from V and 8 from J; bases not matched to a gene: 12. Germline CDR1 is SNHLY and CDR2 is FYNNEI. The CDR3 has 17 residues. Here the CDR3 reads CASSDSSVLAGVDEQFF. The DNA of the CDR3 is TGTGCCAGCAGTGACTCCAGTGTACTAGCGGGAGTTGATGAGCAGTTCTTC.

The CDR3 protein is CATSWGSTGNNEQFF. In DNA, the CDR3 is TGTGCCACCAGTTGGGGGTCAACAGGGAATAATGAGCAGTTCTTC. The chain recombines TRBV24-1 with TRBJ2-1, with D perhaps TRBD1 (6 bases). Trimming pared 6 bases from V and 7 bases from J, leaving 18 bases between. Per the germline V gene, CDR1 is KGHDR and CDR2 is SFDVKD. The CDR3 has 15 residues.